This paragraph reports one T cell receptor (beta chain). The source of the sample is a study of blood T cell repertoires in COVID-19. Looked up from germline, CDR1 is SGDLS and CDR2 is YYNGEE. The CDR3 is made up of 13 amino acids. Germline trimming cut 2 bases from V and 6 bases from J; bases unmatched to any gene: 4. Libraries were prepared by immunoSEQ multiplex PCR; TCRdb keeps only in-frame clonotypes and omits some of them. The profile shows 190,000 or so clones, just under 90% of them singletons. The sequenced material came from peripheral blood. V gene TRBV9 combines with J gene TRBJ2-7; 8 positions match TRBD2. The sequence was obtained from a woman aged 18 to 35 who had recovered from COVID-19. CDR3 protein: CASSVSGAGEQYF. The CDR3 DNA sequence: TGTGCCAGCAGCGTTAGCGGGGCGGGCGAGCAGTACTTC.